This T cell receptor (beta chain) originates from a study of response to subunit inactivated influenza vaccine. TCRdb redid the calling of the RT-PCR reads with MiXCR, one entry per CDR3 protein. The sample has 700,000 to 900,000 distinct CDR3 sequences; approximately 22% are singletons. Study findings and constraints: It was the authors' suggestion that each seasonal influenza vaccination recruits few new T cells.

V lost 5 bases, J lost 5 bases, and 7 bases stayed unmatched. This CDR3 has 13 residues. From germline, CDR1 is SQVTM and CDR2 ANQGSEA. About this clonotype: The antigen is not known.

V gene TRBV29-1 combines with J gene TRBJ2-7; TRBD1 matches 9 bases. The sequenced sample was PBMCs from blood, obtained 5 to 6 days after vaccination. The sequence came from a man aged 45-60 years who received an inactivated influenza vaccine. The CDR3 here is CSVWTGENNEQYF. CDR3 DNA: TGCAGCGTTTGGACAGGGGAAAATAACGAGCAGTACTTC.